This paragraph reports one TCR beta chain. No antigen is known for it. Healthy and HIV-negative, the adult donors had no recent acute infections or vaccinations. A split of CD4+ cells into CD45RA+ naive and CD45RA-negative memory subsets was performed. This specimen comes from a study of shared clonotypes between healthy human individuals. Study context: CD4 naive cells filled three plates per donor, CD4 memory three, CD8 naive two and CD8 memory one.

The length of the CDR3 is 12 residues. Libraries were prepared by immunoSEQ multiplex PCR; TCRdb keeps only in-frame clonotypes and omits some of them. Of 2 million to 2.5 million clones in the sample, approximately 94% are singletons; the top ten hold around 0.13%. Regarding the study as a whole: Having only a few donors restricted how much genetic and exposure-history diversity was captured.

The TCR comes from a man between 18 and 35 years old in good health. Sequencing used naive CD4+ T cells sorted from blood. Subset described: CD45RA+ positively selected. The chain joins TRBV21-1 to TRBJ2-7; TRBD1, the D gene given by the table, was not confirmed from the DNA. TRBV21-1 is reported as a pseudogene. CDR3 loop: CASSPGTGYQYF. The CDR3 DNA follows: TGTGCCAGCAGTCCCGGGACAGGCTATCAGTACTTC.